These 18 T cell receptor beta chains share one sample of origin, sequenced in a study of cytomegalovirus exposure and HLA in healthy donors. Measured with immunoSEQ multiplex PCR; TCRdb has only the in-frame clones, and not every one. Here the sample spans 56,000 or so clones, 93% being singletons. Sequencing was done on a sample of PBMCs. These receptors were taken from a woman aged 18 to 35 in good health and CMV-seropositive.

Here the CDR3 reads CASSIPGQHNEKLFF. CDR3 in DNA: TGTGCCAGCAGCATACCGGGACAGCATAATGAAAAACTGTTTTTT. This rearrangement joins TRBV7-2 to TRBJ1-4; 7 nucleotides align to TRBD1. V lost 5 bases and J lost 4; bases outside the gene matches: 7. Germline assignment: CDR1 SGHTA and CDR2 FQGNSA. The CDR3 sequence is 15 residues long.

The chain recombines TRBV7-8 with TRBJ2-5; 7 bases match TRBD1. V shed 8 bases and J 1 base; nucleotides not matched to a gene: 1. The CDR3 has 12 amino acids. The germline V gene encodes CDR1 SGHVS and CDR2 FQNEAQ. The CDR3 sequence is CASDRVQETQYF. Written as DNA, the CDR3 is TGTGCCAGCGACAGGGTCCAAGAGACCCAGTACTTC.

J is TRBJ2-1 and V is TRBV5-4; 7 positions match TRBD2. J lost 10 bases, V lost 4 bases, and 11 bases had no gene match. Germline assignment: CDR1 SGHNT and CDR2 YYREEE (reference sequence). The CDR3 is 14 residues long. The CDR3 region is CASSLHGTTAEQFF. Written as DNA, the CDR3 is TGTGCCAGCAGCCTCCACGGGACTACGGCGGAGCAGTTCTTC.

Only one count was recorded for this clone. This rearrangement joins TRBV21-1 to TRBJ1-4; the table's TRBD1 call for D was not verified on the DNA. TRBV21-1 is deemed a pseudogene. The CDR3 consists of 14 residues. CDR3 loop: CASREGPGAEKLFF. The CDR3, as DNA: TGTGCCAGCAGAGAGGGACCAGGGGCTGAAAAACTGTTTTTT.

The chain combines TRBV27 with TRBJ1-6, with 8 bases fitting TRBD1. Looked up from germline, CDR1 is MNHEY and CDR2 is SMNVEV (reference sequence). The junction had 4 bases not matched to a gene; V was cut back by 6 bases and J by 9 bases. This CDR3 region has 13 residues. DNA of the CDR3: TGTGCCAGCAGGGGGACAGGAACTTCACCCCTCCACTTT. It specifies CASRGTGTSPLHF.

This chain uses TRBV30 with TRBJ1-5; D unresolved. The CDR3 contains 14 residues. CDR1 and CDR2 (germline): GTSNPN, SVGIG (reference sequence). Trimming removed 0 bases from V and 4 bases from J, with 10 bases in between. CDR3 protein: CAWSVGVANQPQHF. The CDR3 DNA sequence: TGTGCCTGGAGTGTAGGCGTAGCGAATCAGCCCCAGCATTTT.

This clone was detected once. The rearrangement joins TRBV28 to TRBJ2-7, with D tentatively TRBD1 (6 bases). Per germline, CDR1 MDHEN and CDR2 SYDVKM. There are 17 residues in the CDR3. The V and J ends lost 4 bases and 1 base respectively, with 20 bases between them. The CDR3 sequence is CASSSTYLTGPSYEQYF. The CDR3 DNA sequence: TGTGCCAGCAGTTCAACATACTTAACAGGGCCTTCCTACGAGCAGTACTTC.

The chain links TRBV29-1 to TRBJ1-1, with 8 bases lining up with TRBD1. Trimming removed 6 bases from V and 0 bases from J; junction bases left unmatched: 6. The CDR3 is made up of 14 amino acids. From germline, CDR1 is SQVTM and CDR2 ANQGSEA. CDR3 loop: CSVGQGGMNTEAFF. The CDR3 nucleotides read TGCAGCGTAGGACAGGGAGGGATGAACACTGAAGCTTTCTTT.

The chain links TRBV7-2 to TRBJ2-1, with 12 bases matching TRBD2. V gave up 4 bases and J gave up 5 bases; unmatched junction bases: 3. The CDR3 has 15 amino acids. Per germline, CDR1 SGHTA and CDR2 FQGNSA. This CDR3 reads CASSSSGGANNEQFF. The CDR3 region has the DNA TGTGCCAGCAGCTCTAGCGGGGGGGCCAACAATGAGCAGTTCTTC.

The V call is TRBV7-8, the J call TRBJ2-2; D perhaps matches TRBD1 (6 bases). There are 15 residues in the CDR3. V lost 5 bases, J lost 2 bases, and 12 bases lay in between. Germline-derived CDR1 and CDR2 are SGHVS and FQNEAQ. The chain's CDR3 is CASSRRGSNTGELFF. CDR3 bases: TGTGCCAGCAGCCGCAGGGGCTCCAACACCGGGGAGCTGTTTTTT.

The chain carries TRBV11-2 and TRBJ1-5; D is unclear. Trimming took 0 bases from V and 2 from J, leaving 8 bases between them. Germline CDR1 SGHAT, CDR2 FQNNGV. The CDR3 spans 15 residues. CDR3 loop: CASSLELSGNQPQHF. CDR3 bases: TGTGCCAGCAGCTTAGAACTCTCGGGCAATCAGCCCCAGCATTTT.

This chain links TRBV27 with TRBJ2-2; TRBD1 might be the D (5 bases). The germline CDR1 and CDR2 sequences are MNHEY and SMNVEV (reference sequence). V was trimmed by 9 bases and J by 1 base, leaving 18 bases between them. This CDR3 has 16 amino acids. CDR3: CASRPPRVGNTGELFF. CDR3 bases: TGTGCCAGTCGGCCCCCCAGGGTGGGGAACACCGGGGAGCTGTTTTTT.

This chain joins TRBV6-5 and TRBJ1-6, with D possibly TRBD1 on 6 matching bases. V shed 4 bases and J shed 6 bases, with 10 bases lying between them. CDR1 and CDR2 (germline): MNHEY, SVGAGI. The CDR3 loop spans 14 amino acids. CDR3 bases: TGTGCCAGCAGTTCGACAGGACGTAATTCACCCCTCCACTTT. It yields the protein CASSSTGRNSPLHF.

CDR3 amino acids: CASSPRSNGGNQPQHF. The CDR3 bases are TGTGCCAGCAGTCCTCGGAGTAACGGGGGCAATCAGCCCCAGCATTTT. The chain couples TRBV27 to TRBJ1-5; no clear D. This CDR3 is built from 16 residues. Germline V gene data show CDR1 as MNHEY and CDR2 as SMNVEV (reference sequence). Between the trimmed V and J ends, which lost 5 bases and 2 bases, there was a span of 16 bases.

The chain combines TRBV28 with TRBJ2-3; 13 positions agree with TRBD2. The V gene's germline CDR1 is MDHEN and CDR2 SYDVKM. V shed 5 bases and J 4 bases; nucleotides not matched to a gene: 9. CDR3 length equals 17 residues. CDR3 sequence: CASSPLTSGGAADTQYF. CDR3 DNA: TGTGCCAGCAGTCCCCTCACTAGCGGGGGGGCGGCAGATACGCAGTATTTT.

This rearrangement joins TRBV9 to TRBJ1-2; tentatively, D is TRBD1 (6 bases). CDR3 length: 15 residues. Between the trimmed V and J ends, which lost 0 bases and 4 bases, there was a span of 13 bases. Germline CDR1 SGDLS, CDR2 YYNGEE. CDR3 sequence reads: CASSVEGRGPYGYTF. Written as DNA, the CDR3 is TGTGCCAGCAGCGTAGAGGGCAGGGGTCCCTATGGCTACACCTTC.

The chain employs TRBV9 and TRBJ2-5; the match to TRBD2 covers 9 bases. The J call may be incorrect, as the DNA end agrees better with TRBJ2-7. The CDR3 consists of 14 residues. Germline V gene lookup returns CDR1 SGDLS and CDR2 YYNGEE. The CDR3 region has the DNA TGTGCCAGCAGCGTAGCTAGCGGGGAGTACGAGCAGTACTTC. This gives the protein CASSVASGEYEQYF.

The V gene is TRBV2, the J gene TRBJ1-4; possibly TRBD1 for D (6 bases). Germline CDR1 is SNHLY and CDR2 is FYNNEI. V lost 11 bases to trimming and J lost 2 bases, with 18 bases between them. This CDR3 comprises 15 residues. CDR3 loop: CAGTGTWDTNEKLFF. CDR3 DNA sequence: TGTGCCGGAACCGGGACATGGGACACTAATGAAAAACTGTTTTTT.